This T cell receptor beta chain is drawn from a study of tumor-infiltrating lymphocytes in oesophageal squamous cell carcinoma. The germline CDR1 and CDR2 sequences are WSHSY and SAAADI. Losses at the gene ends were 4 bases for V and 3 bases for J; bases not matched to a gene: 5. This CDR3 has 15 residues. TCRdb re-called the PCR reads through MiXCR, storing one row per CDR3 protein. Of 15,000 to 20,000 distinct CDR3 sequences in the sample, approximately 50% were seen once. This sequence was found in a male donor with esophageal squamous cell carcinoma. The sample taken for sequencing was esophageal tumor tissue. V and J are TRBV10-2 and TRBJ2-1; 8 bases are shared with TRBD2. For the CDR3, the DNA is TGCGCCAGCAGTGTGGTAGCGGGATTCTACAATGAGCAGTTCTTC. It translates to CASSVVAGFYNEQFF.